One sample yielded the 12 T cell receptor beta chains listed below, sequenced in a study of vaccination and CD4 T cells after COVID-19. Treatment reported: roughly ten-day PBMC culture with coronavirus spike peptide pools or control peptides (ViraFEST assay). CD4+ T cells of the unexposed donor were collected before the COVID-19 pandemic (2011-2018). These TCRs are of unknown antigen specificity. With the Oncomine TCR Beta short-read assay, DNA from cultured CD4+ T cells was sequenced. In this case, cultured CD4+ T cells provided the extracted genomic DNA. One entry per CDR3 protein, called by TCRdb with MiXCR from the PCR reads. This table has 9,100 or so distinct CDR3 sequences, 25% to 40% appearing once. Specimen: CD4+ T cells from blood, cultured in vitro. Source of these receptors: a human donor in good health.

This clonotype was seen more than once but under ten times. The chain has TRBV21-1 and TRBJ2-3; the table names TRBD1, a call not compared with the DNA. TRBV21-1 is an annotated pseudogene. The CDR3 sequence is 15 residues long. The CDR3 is CASRVPTGSTDTQYF. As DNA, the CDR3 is TGTGCCAGCAGAGTTCCGACAGGGAGCACAGATACGCAGTATTTT.

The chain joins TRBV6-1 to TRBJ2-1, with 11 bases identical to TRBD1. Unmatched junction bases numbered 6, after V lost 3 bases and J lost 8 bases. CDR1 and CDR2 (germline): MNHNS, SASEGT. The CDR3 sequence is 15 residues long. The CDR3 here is CASSDGTGGGYEQFF. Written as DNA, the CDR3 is TGTGCCAGCAGTGACGGGACAGGGGGTGGCTATGAGCAGTTCTTC.

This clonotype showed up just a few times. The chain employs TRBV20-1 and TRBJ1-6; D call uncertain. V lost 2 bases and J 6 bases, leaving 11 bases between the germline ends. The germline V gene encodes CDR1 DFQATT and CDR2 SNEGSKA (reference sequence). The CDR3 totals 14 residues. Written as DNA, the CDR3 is TGCAGTGCTAGATACCTCGCGGGTAATTCACCCCTCCACTTT. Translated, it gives CSARYLAGNSPLHF.

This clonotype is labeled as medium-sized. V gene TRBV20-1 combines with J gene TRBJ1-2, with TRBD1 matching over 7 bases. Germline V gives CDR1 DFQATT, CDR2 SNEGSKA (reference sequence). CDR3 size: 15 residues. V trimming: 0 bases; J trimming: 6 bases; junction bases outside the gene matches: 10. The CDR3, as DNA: TGCAGTGCTAGAGATACTCGGGGACAGCGTAATGGCTACACCTTC. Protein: CSARDTRGQRNGYTF.

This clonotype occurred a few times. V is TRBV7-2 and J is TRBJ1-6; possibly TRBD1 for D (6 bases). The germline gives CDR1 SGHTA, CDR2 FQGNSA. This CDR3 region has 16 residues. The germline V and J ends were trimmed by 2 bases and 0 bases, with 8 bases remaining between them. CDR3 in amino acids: CASSLRGSSYNSPLHF. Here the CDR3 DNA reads TGTGCCAGCAGCTTAAGGGGGAGCTCCTATAATTCACCCCTCCACTTT. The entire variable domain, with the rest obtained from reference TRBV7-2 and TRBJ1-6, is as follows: GAGVSQSPSNKVTEKGKDVELRCDPISGHTALYWYRQSLGQGLEFLIYFQGNSAPDKSGLPSDRFSAERTGGSVSTLTIQRTQQEDSAVYLCASSLRGSSYNSPLHFGNGTRLTVT.

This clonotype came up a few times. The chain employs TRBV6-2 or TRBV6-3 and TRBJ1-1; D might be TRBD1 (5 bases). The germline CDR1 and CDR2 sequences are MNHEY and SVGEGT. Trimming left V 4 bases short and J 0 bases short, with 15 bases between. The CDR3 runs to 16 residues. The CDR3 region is CASSSPPGRMNTEAFF. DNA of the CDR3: TGTGCCAGCAGTTCCCCCCCAGGGAGGATGAACACTGAAGCTTTCTTT.

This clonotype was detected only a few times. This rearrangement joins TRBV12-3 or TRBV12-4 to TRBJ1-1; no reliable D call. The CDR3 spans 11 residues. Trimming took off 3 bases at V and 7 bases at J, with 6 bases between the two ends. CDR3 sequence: CASSFYNEAFF. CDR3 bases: TGTGCCAGCAGTTTCTATAATGAAGCTTTCTTT.

The CDR3: CSARGTSGTTGELFF. The DNA for the CDR3 is TGCAGTGCTAGAGGGACTAGCGGGACCACCGGGGAGCTGTTTTTT. The chain recombines TRBV20-1 with TRBJ2-2, with 12 bases that match TRBD2. Germline CDR1 and CDR2: DFQATT and SNEGSKA (reference sequence). The CDR3 extends over 15 amino acids. With 1 base clipped from V and 4 bases from J, the junction kept 1 base outside the gene matches.

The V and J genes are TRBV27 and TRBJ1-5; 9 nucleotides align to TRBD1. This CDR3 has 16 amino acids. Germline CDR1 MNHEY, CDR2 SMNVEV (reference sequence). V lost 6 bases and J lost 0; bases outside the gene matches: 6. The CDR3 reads CASRLQGAYSNQPQHF. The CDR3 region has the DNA TGTGCCAGCAGGCTACAGGGGGCATATAGCAATCAGCCCCAGCATTTT.

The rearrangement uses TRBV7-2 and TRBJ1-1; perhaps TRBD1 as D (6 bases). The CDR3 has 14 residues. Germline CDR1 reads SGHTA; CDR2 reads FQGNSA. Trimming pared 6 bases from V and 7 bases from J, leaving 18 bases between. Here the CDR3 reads CASSPQGGIDEAFF. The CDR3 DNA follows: TGTGCCAGCAGTCCACAAGGGGGTATCGATGAAGCTTTCTTT.

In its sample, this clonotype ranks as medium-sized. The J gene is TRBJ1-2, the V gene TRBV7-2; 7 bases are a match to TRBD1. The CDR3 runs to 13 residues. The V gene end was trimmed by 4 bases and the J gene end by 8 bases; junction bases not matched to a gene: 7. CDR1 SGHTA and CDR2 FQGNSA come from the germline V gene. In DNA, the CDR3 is TGTGCCAGCAGCTACCGGGACAGTATCGGCTACACCTTC. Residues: CASSYRDSIGYTF.

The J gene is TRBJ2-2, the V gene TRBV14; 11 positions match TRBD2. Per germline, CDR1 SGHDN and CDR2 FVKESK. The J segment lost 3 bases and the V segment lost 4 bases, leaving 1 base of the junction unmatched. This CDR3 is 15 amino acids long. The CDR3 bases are TGTGCCAGCAGCCTACTAGCGGGAGACACCGGGGAGCTGTTTTTT. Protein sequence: CASSLLAGDTGELFF.